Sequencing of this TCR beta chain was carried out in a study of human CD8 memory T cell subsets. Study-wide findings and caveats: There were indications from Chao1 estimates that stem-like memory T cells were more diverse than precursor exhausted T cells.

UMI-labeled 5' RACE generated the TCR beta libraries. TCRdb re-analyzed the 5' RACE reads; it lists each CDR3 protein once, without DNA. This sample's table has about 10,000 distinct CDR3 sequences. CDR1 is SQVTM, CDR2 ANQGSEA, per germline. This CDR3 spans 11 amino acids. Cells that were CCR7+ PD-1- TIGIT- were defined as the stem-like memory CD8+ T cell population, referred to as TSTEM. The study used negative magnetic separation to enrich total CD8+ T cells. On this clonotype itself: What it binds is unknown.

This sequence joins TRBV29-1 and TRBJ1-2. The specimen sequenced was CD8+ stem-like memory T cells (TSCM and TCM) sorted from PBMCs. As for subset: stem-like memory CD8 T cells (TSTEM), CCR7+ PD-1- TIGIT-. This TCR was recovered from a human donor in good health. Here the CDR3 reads CTARRVRGYTF.